This T cell receptor beta chain appears in the sequencing data of a study of T cell responses to AZD1222 COVID-19 vaccine. Study-wide results and limits: AZD1222 recipients seropositive at baseline numbered only 6 or 7.

A note on this clone: What it binds is unknown.

Some clones are missing from TCRdb's copy, which holds only in-frame ones; the method was immunoSEQ multiplex PCR. The sample lists about 120,000 clones, 70% to 90% occurring once. The V gene lost 3 bases and the J gene lost 10 bases, with 16 bases spanning the gap. Germline-derived CDR1 and CDR2 are LGHDT and YNNKEL (reference sequence). The CDR3 sequence is 15 residues long. Sequencing was performed on peripheral blood, taken 28 days after the second AZD1222 dose. The TCR comes from an adult who received the AZD1222 COVID-19 vaccine. V gene TRBV3-1 (or the pseudogene TRBV3-2) combines with J gene TRBJ1-6, with D tentatively TRBD1 (6 bases). CDR3 DNA: TGTGCCAGCAGCCACGTGACAGGCGCCCGGTCACCCCTCCACTTT. Amino acids: CASSHVTGARSPLHF.